This TCR beta chain originates from a study of T cells in Graves' hyperthyroidism and ophthalmopathy. This clonotype was counted between two and nine times. Germline V CDR1 and CDR2: MNHNS, SASEGT. CDR3 length: 13 residues. Trimming pared 5 bases from V and 9 bases from J, leaving 11 bases between. Researchers amplified the TCR beta CDR3 regions from RNA transcripts. The primer set for the first-round RT-PCR of the TCR CDR3 was HTBI. TCRdb ran MiXCR on the multiplex PCR reads and lists one entry per CDR3 protein. The data hold about half a million distinct CDR3 sequences, with just under 20% observed a single time. In making diagnoses, clinical symptoms, serum thyroxine and TRAb, thyroid ultrasound and orbital computed tomography were all used.

The sequenced sample was blood. The clonotype originates from a man aged 35-49 years with Graves' ophthalmopathy. This chain joins TRBV6-1 and TRBJ1-6; D is unclear. The DNA for the CDR3 is TGTGCCAGCAGTTATAGTACAGCTTCACCCCTCCACTTT. It yields the protein CASSYSTASPLHF.